This T cell receptor (beta chain) emerged from a study of blood T cell repertoires in COVID-19. Whole-study context: Specimens from acute and convalescent COVID-19 originated in the United States, Italy and Spain. From T cells, B-cell-depleted T cells, or PBMCs came the material, which was cDNA or gDNA.

There are 15 residues in the CDR3. V lost 0 bases and J 6 bases, leaving 14 bases between the germline ends. Germline CDR1 is SGHRS and CDR2 is YFSETQ. Under the authors' procedure: Quantification of nucleated cells was approximated via reference gene primer amplification. The protocol was immunoSEQ multiplex PCR, while the TCRdb copy is restricted to in-frame clones and leaves out a portion. V and J calls and clone size come straight from that table; D and trimming were deduced from the DNA. Of 380,000 or so clones listed, more than 70% are singletons. This chain links TRBV5-1 with TRBJ2-3; possible D gene TRBD2, 5 bases. The sample taken for sequencing was PBMCs or T cells enriched from blood (not recorded which). This clonotype originated in a man aged 25-40 years who had recovered from COVID-19. CDR3 sequence reads: CASSLVAGVHDTQYF. As DNA, the CDR3 is TGCGCCAGCAGCTTGGTTGCGGGTGTCCATGATACGCAGTATTTT.